This passage covers 23 T cell receptor beta chains from one sample sequenced in a study of blood T cell repertoires in COVID-19. Profiled with immunoSEQ multiplex PCR; TCRdb holds only in-frame clones, not every one. The sample carries about 200,000 clones, 90% recorded once. The source material was PBMCs or T cells enriched from blood (not recorded which). The receptors stem from a man younger than 45 who had recovered from COVID-19.

V gene TRBV3-1 (or the pseudogene TRBV3-2) combines with J gene TRBJ2-7; the D is unclear. From germline, CDR1 is LGHDT and CDR2 YNNKEL (reference sequence). V dropped 1 base and J dropped 2 bases, with 9 bases sitting between them. The CDR3 is made up of 14 amino acids. The CDR3, as DNA: TGTGCCAGCAGCCAAGGAACAACTACCTACGAGCAGTACTTC. Translated, it gives CASSQGTTTYEQYF.

In the case of this clone: In the same sample, other DNA sequences code for this CDR3. The gene calls are TRBV19 and TRBJ2-7, with D perhaps matching TRBD2 (6 bases). Per germline, CDR1 LNHDA and CDR2 SQIVND (reference sequence). The V end was cut by 6 bases, the J end by 4 bases, with 10 bases between. CDR3 length equals 12 residues. CDR3 protein: CASSPGTYEQYF. In DNA, the CDR3 is TGTGCCAGTAGCCCTGGGACTTACGAGCAGTACTTC.

V and J are TRBV28 and TRBJ1-3; the D gene is possibly TRBD1 (5 bases). V was clipped by 5 bases and J by 4 bases, with 18 bases between them. This CDR3 is 16 amino acids long. Germline V gene sequence: CDR1 MDHEN, CDR2 SYDVKM. As DNA, the CDR3 is TGTGCCAGCAGTCACCCCGGGACTCGGACCGGAAACACCATATATTTT. This sequence encodes CASSHPGTRTGNTIYF.

This clone occurred once. The gene calls are TRBV6-2 or TRBV6-3 and TRBJ2-5, with TRBD1 matching 8 bases. V lost 6 bases, J lost 5 bases, and 2 bases stayed unmatched. The germline V gene has CDR1 MNHEY and CDR2 SVGEGT. This CDR3 contains 12 residues. The CDR3 loop is CASSRDRETQYF. CDR3 DNA sequence: TGTGCCAGCAGCCGGGACAGGGAGACCCAGTACTTC.

The chain uses TRBV19 and TRBJ1-5; D perhaps matches TRBD1 (5 bases). The CDR3 sequence is 13 residues long. The germline V gene has CDR1 LNHDA and CDR2 SQIVND (reference sequence). The V and J ends lost 3 bases and 5 bases respectively, with 8 bases between them. Here the CDR3 reads CASSILGDQPQHF. CDR3 in DNA: TGTGCCAGTAGTATCTTAGGGGATCAGCCCCAGCATTTT.

The V and J genes are TRBV4-1 and TRBJ1-6; no firm D call. Deletions cut 1 base from V and 10 bases from J, with 14 bases between. Germline V CDR1 and CDR2: MGHRA, YSYEKL. There are 15 residues in the CDR3. In DNA, the CDR3 is TGCGCCAGCAGCCAAGCTGAGACATATCGCTCACCCCTCCACTTT. Translating it yields CASSQAETYRSPLHF.

This clone has only one observation. The chain is built from TRBV7-9 and TRBJ2-5; tentatively, D is TRBD1 (6 bases). Germline CDR1 and CDR2: SEHNR and FQNEAQ (reference sequence). There are 15 residues in the CDR3. V gave up 1 base and J gave up 5 bases, with 14 bases separating them. The CDR3 region has the DNA TGTGCCAGCAGCTTAGGGACAGCACCAAGGGAGACCCAGTACTTC. Protein: CASSLGTAPRETQYF.

Here the CDR3 reads CASSEALVRGSGNTIYF. The CDR3 region has the DNA TGTGCCAGCAGTGAAGCGCTCGTTCGGGGATCTGGAAACACCATATATTTT. This sequence joins TRBV2 and TRBJ1-3; no reliable D call. The CDR3 is 17 residues long. Germline V gene data show CDR1 as SNHLY and CDR2 as FYNNEI. V lost 0 bases and J 1 base, leaving 13 bases between the germline ends.

V and J are TRBV25-1 and TRBJ2-7, with D perhaps matching TRBD1 (5 bases). V was shortened by 3 bases and J by 0 bases, with 9 bases between the two germline ends. In germline, CDR1 is MGHDK, CDR2 SYGVNS. The CDR3 spans 14 residues. The CDR3 DNA sequence: TGTGCCAGCAGTGATTGGACATACTCCTACGAGCAGTACTTC. It codes for CASSDWTYSYEQYF.

The chain has TRBV5-8 and TRBJ2-2; 9 nucleotides agree with TRBD2. The V gene end was trimmed by 4 bases and the J gene end by 0 bases; junction bases not matched to a gene: 10. The germline gives CDR1 SGHTS, CDR2 YDEGEE. The CDR3 contains 18 residues. CDR3: CASSRRAGGTPNTGELFF. In nucleotides, the CDR3 is TGTGCCAGCAGCCGAAGAGCGGGGGGCACCCCGAACACCGGGGAGCTGTTTTTT.

The chain is built from TRBV19 and TRBJ1-4; D not resolved. Germline V CDR1 and CDR2: LNHDA, SQIVND (reference sequence). V was shortened by 3 bases and J by 5 bases, with 10 bases between the two germline ends. This CDR3 has 14 residues. CDR3 DNA: TGTGCCAGTAGTATCTTTTTCAGAAATGAAAAACTGTTTTTT. It specifies CASSIFFRNEKLFF.

The CDR3 sequence: CASSPSGGAYNEQFF. The CDR3, as DNA: TGTGCCAGCAGCCCTAGCGGGGGGGCCTACAATGAGCAGTTCTTC. The chain couples TRBV3-1 (or the pseudogene TRBV3-2) to TRBJ2-1, with TRBD2 identical over 12 bases. V shed 4 bases and J 2 bases; nucleotides not matched to a gene: 0. Looked up from germline, CDR1 is LGHDT and CDR2 is YNNKEL (reference sequence). The CDR3 runs to 15 residues.

The rearrangement joins TRBV20-1 to TRBJ2-5; D uncertain. The CDR3 sequence is 12 residues long. Trimming took off 3 bases at V and 4 bases at J, with 9 bases between the two ends. Germline V gene lookup returns CDR1 DFQATT and CDR2 SNEGSKA (reference sequence). The CDR3 here is CSASQRIETQYF. CDR3 DNA: TGCAGTGCTAGTCAGCGTATAGAGACCCAGTACTTC.

The chain links TRBV11-2 to TRBJ1-3; unclear D gene. Between the trimmed V and J ends, which lost 4 bases and 3 bases, there was a span of 16 bases. Germline V CDR1 and CDR2: SGHAT, FQNNGV. The CDR3 has 16 amino acids. This chain's CDR3 is CASSSPRGVVGNTIYF. The CDR3 coding sequence is TGTGCCAGCAGCTCCCCGCGGGGTGTAGTTGGAAACACCATATATTTT.

This chain links TRBV11-2 with TRBJ2-1; 9 nucleotides match TRBD2. The CDR3 spans 16 residues. V lost 1 base, J lost 6 bases, and 7 bases stayed unmatched. The germline gives CDR1 SGHAT, CDR2 FQNNGV. The CDR3 sequence is CASSLVVAGATNEQFF. CDR3 DNA sequence: TGTGCCAGCAGCTTAGTTGTAGCGGGGGCGACCAATGAGCAGTTCTTC.

The chain has TRBV5-5 and TRBJ2-1; D not resolved. The CDR3 totals 12 residues. V lost 4 bases and J lost 3, with 5 bases in between. Germline-derived CDR1 and CDR2 are SGHKS and YYEKEE (reference sequence). The CDR3 DNA reads as TGTGCCAGCAGCCCCGTCTACAATGAGCAGTTCTTC. This sequence encodes CASSPVYNEQFF.

The chain links TRBV14 to TRBJ2-7; 9 bases are shared with TRBD1. The CDR3 totals 13 residues. Germline trimming cut 4 bases from V and 6 bases from J; bases unmatched to any gene: 4. Germline CDR1 is SGHDN and CDR2 is FVKESK. The CDR3 protein is CASSPGTGTEQYF. The DNA for the CDR3 is TGTGCCAGCAGCCCCGGGACAGGGACCGAGCAGTACTTC. Full variable domain (remainder filled in from reference TRBV14 and TRBJ2-7): EAGVTQFPSHSVIEKGQTVTLRCDPISGHDNLYWYRRVMGKEIKFLLHFVKESKQDESGMPNNRFLAERTGGTYSTLKVQPAELEDSGVYFCASSPGTGTEQYFGPGTRLTVT.

The chain has TRBV30 and TRBJ1-5, with TRBD1 identical over 8 bases. The CDR3 covers 15 residues. Germline CDR1 is GTSNPN and CDR2 is SVGIG (reference sequence). V shed 2 bases, J shed 7 bases, and the junction held 10 bases outside the gene matches. The DNA of the CDR3 is TGTGCCTGGAGTACACACAGGGGGGTATTACAGCCCCAGCATTTT. Translating gives CAWSTHRGVLQPQHF.

As to this clone: Sequence at one end of the junction differs from germline and may be a read error. The chain carries TRBV7-7 and TRBJ2-1; TRBD2 aligns across 14 bases. CDR1 SSHAT and CDR2 FNYEAQ come from the germline V gene (reference sequence). The CDR3 length is 17 residues. CDR3 sequence (DNA): TGTGCTAGCAGCGTAGGACTAGCGGGAGGAAGGTACAATGAGCAGTTCTTC. It yields the protein CASSVGLAGGRYNEQFF.

This clone occurred once. The genes are TRBV2 and TRBJ2-1; 9 bases map to TRBD1. The CDR3 length is 14 residues. Germline loops: CDR1 SNHLY, CDR2 FYNNEI. V dropped 7 bases and J dropped 8; count of bases not matched to a gene: 9. DNA of the CDR3: TGTGCCAGCAAAAAAGGACAGGGGTGGGATGAGCAGTTCTTC. As protein: CASKKGQGWDEQFF. The entire variable domain, with the rest obtained from reference TRBV2 and TRBJ2-1, is as follows: EPEVTQTPSHQVTQMGQEVILRCVPISNHLYFYWYRQILGQKVEFLVSFYNNEISEKSEIFDDQFSVERPDGSNFTLKIRSTKLEDSAMYFCASKKGQGWDEQFFGPGTRLTVL.

This chain connects TRBV28 to TRBJ1-3, with 8 bases that match TRBD1. The CDR3 is 14 amino acids. Germline-derived CDR1 and CDR2 are MDHEN and SYDVKM. The V gene end was trimmed by 5 bases and the J gene end by 4 bases; junction bases not matched to a gene: 4. The CDR3 DNA reads TGTGCCAGCAGTCCTAGGACAGGGGGAAACACCATATATTTT. Its translation is CASSPRTGGNTIYF.

This clone has only one observation. V gene TRBV15 combines with J gene TRBJ1-4, with 9 bases identical to TRBD1. The CDR3 has 16 amino acids. V gave up 0 bases and J gave up 8 bases; unmatched junction bases: 7. Germline CDR1 LNHNV, CDR2 YYDKDF (reference sequence). This CDR3 is CATSRDRRQGEEKLFF. The CDR3 coding sequence is TGTGCCACCAGCAGAGATCGAAGACAGGGGGAGGAAAAACTGTTTTTT.

The genes are TRBV28 and TRBJ1-1; possible D gene TRBD1, 5 bases. In germline, CDR1 is MDHEN, CDR2 SYDVKM. The ends were cut back, 4 bases at V and 7 bases at J, with 19 bases in the middle. There are 15 residues in the CDR3. For the CDR3, the DNA is TGTGCCAGCAGTTCGTCCACCCTTGGACACCTTGAAGCTTTCTTT. Its protein is CASSSSTLGHLEAFF.